This T cell receptor beta chain was identified in a study of memory CD4+ T cells and cytomegalovirus serostatus. Study-level information: Donors were healthy Belgian adults, under ten CMV seropositive and 20 to 25 seronegative.

Methods used by the authors: After removing out-of-frame reads, around 2,100,000 distinct TCRbeta sequences remained. The table came from immunoSEQ multiplex PCR; TCRdb's copy has only in-frame clones and leaves some out. V and J calls and clone size come straight from that table; D and trimming were deduced from the DNA. The sample comprises tens of thousands of clones, roughly 75% of which are singletons, and approximately 1% rests with the top ten. About this clone itself: What it binds is unknown. Lacking the conserved final phenylalanine or tryptophan, this CDR3 likely reflects a read error. Because the CDR3's place on the DNA is in doubt, the DNA is left out and the CDR3 is given as listed by TCRdb.

Findings of the study overall: Of about 150 reported CMV TCRbeta sequences, 67 were found in memory CD4+ repertoires.

Single viable CD3+CD4+CD8-CD45RO+ cells were sorted as the memory CD4+ T cells. Serostatus was set by detecting CMV pp150, pp28, p38, p52 IgG. The CDR3 spans 10 amino acids, including both terminal residues. Germline lookup yields CDR1 SNHLY and CDR2 FYNNEI. Sequencing was performed on memory CD4+ T cells from blood. This chain links TRBV2 with TRBJ1-2; the table's D call, TRBD1, was not checked against the DNA. The TCR was taken from an adult in good health and CMV-seronegative. The CDR3 reads CASNRDSGYI.